Each of the 13 T cell receptor beta chains below was sequenced from the same sample in a study of cytomegalovirus exposure and HLA in healthy donors. The PCR contained 60 Vbeta and 13 Jbeta primers. Measured with immunoSEQ multiplex PCR; TCRdb has only the in-frame clones, and not every one. The sample gives roughly 120,000 clones, around a tenth of which show up once; roughly 3% is in the top ten. Material for sequencing was PBMCs. The receptors derive from a man in his thirties or forties in good health and CMV-seronegative.

This clone was seen a handful of times. The rearrangement uses TRBV7-2 and TRBJ1-5, with 7 bases fitting TRBD1. The CDR3 loop spans 14 amino acids. Germline loops: CDR1 SGHTA, CDR2 FQGNSA. Trimming cost V 3 bases and J 6 bases; bases outside gene matches: 5. The CDR3 DNA follows: TGTGCCAGCAGCTTCCAGGGGGAAGGTCAGCCCCAGCATTTT. Its protein is CASSFQGEGQPQHF.

A note on this clone: An end of the junction does not agree with germline; a read error may underlie this. This chain links TRBV6-5 with TRBJ2-5; 10 bases agree with TRBD2. The CDR3 covers 14 residues. Germline V gene lookup returns CDR1 MNHEY and CDR2 SVGAGI. In DNA form, the CDR3 reads TGTGCCAGCAGTTACTCGAAGGGGGGACTAGCGTTGAACTTC. Its protein is CASSYSKGGLALNF.

Here the CDR3 DNA reads TGTGCCAGCAGCGCAGGGACTAGCGGGCGAGGGGCAGATACGCAGTATTTT. Protein: CASSAGTSGRGADTQYF. The V call is TRBV11-2, the J call TRBJ2-3; 12 bases align to TRBD2. In germline, CDR1 is SGHAT, CDR2 FQNNGV. The CDR3 extends over 17 amino acids. V was clipped by 5 bases and J by 4 bases; unmatched bases: 10.

The sample holds a few counts of this clone. This rearrangement joins TRBV27 to TRBJ2-3; D not certain. The germline gives CDR1 MNHEY, CDR2 SMNVEV (reference sequence). The CDR3 runs to 13 residues. V was cut by 2 bases and J by 6 bases, with 9 bases left in between. Written as DNA, the CDR3 is TGTGCCAGCAGTTTAGGGCGACCCGATACGCAGTATTTT. It specifies CASSLGRPDTQYF.

This clone has a handful of counts. The chain employs TRBV9 and TRBJ1-1; D remains ambiguous. The CDR3 is 15 residues long. V lost 0 bases and J lost 3, with 12 bases in between. In germline, CDR1 is SGDLS, CDR2 YYNGEE. The CDR3 here is CASSVEGGFDTEAFF. Written as DNA, the CDR3 is TGTGCCAGCAGCGTAGAAGGAGGGTTCGACACTGAAGCTTTCTTT.

This clone was found a few times. The chain links TRBV29-1 to TRBJ1-2; 8 bases agree with TRBD1. This CDR3 has 13 amino acids. V gave up 6 bases and J gave up 3 bases; unmatched junction bases: 6. Germline V gene sequence: CDR1 SQVTM, CDR2 ANQGSEA. The CDR3 region is CSVSTGAYYGYTF. The DNA for the CDR3 is TGCAGCGTGTCGACAGGGGCTTACTATGGCTACACCTTC.

Only a few counts were recorded for this clone. This sequence joins TRBV30 and TRBJ2-2, with TRBD1 as a possible D gene (6 bases). V lost 5 bases to trimming and J lost 0 bases, with 10 bases between them. The CDR3 has 14 amino acids. The germline V gene has CDR1 GTSNPN and CDR2 SVGIG (reference sequence). CDR3 sequence: CAWEDSTNTGELFF. CDR3 DNA sequence: TGTGCCTGGGAGGACAGTACGAACACCGGGGAGCTGTTTTTT.

This clone came up a few times. Here the CDR3 reads CSVEVGQGIGELFF. CDR3 bases: TGCAGCGTTGAAGTTGGTCAGGGGATCGGGGAGCTGTTTTTT. The chain recombines TRBV29-1 with TRBJ2-2, with D perhaps matching TRBD1 (6 bases). CDR1 is SQVTM, CDR2 ANQGSEA, per germline. Trimming removed 1 base at V and 7 bases at J, with 13 bases between. The CDR3 length is 14 residues.

This sequence joins TRBV18 and TRBJ2-2; tentative D call: TRBD1 (5 bases). The ends were cut back, 2 bases at V and 1 base at J, with 11 bases in the middle. CDR3 length: 16 residues. The germline CDR1 and CDR2 sequences are KGHSH and LQKENI. The CDR3, as DNA: TGTGCCAGCTCACCAGGGGCGCCCGTGAACACCGGGGAGCTGTTTTTT. Translated: CASSPGAPVNTGELFF.

The genes are TRBV11-3 and TRBJ2-3; D gene ambiguous. Germline CDR1 is SGHNT and CDR2 is YENEEA. V gave up 5 bases and J gave up 3 bases, with 12 bases separating them. This CDR3 contains 14 residues. Here the CDR3 reads CASSPIERTDTQYF. The CDR3 nucleotides read TGTGCCAGCAGCCCAATAGAGAGGACAGATACGCAGTATTTT.

This chain uses TRBV28 with TRBJ1-2, with D perhaps matching TRBD1 (5 bases). Germline V gene lookup returns CDR1 MDHEN and CDR2 SYDVKM. V lost 3 bases and J lost 8, with 16 bases in between. The CDR3 covers 14 residues. The CDR3 loop reads CASSFVGGRQGYTF. CDR3 in DNA: TGTGCCAGCAGTTTTGTCGGGGGAAGACAAGGCTACACCTTC.

J is TRBJ2-7 and V is TRBV7-2, with 7 bases lining up with TRBD1. Germline values: CDR1 SGHTA, CDR2 FQGNSA. J lost 3 bases, V lost 4 bases, and 6 bases had no gene match. The CDR3 loop spans 14 amino acids. The CDR3 region has the DNA TGTGCCAGCAGCTCGAGGACAGGTATCTACGAGCAGTACTTC. This codes for CASSSRTGIYEQYF.

A few counts support this clone. The chain combines TRBV9 with TRBJ1-6, with 7 bases that match TRBD1. The CDR3 is 15 residues long. J gave up 10 bases and V 4 bases, and 11 bases lay outside the gene matches. Germline values: CDR1 SGDLS, CDR2 YYNGEE. CDR3 bases: TGTGCCAGCAGCATGCCCGGGACAGAGGGATCACCCCTCCACTTT. Amino acid sequence: CASSMPGTEGSPLHF.